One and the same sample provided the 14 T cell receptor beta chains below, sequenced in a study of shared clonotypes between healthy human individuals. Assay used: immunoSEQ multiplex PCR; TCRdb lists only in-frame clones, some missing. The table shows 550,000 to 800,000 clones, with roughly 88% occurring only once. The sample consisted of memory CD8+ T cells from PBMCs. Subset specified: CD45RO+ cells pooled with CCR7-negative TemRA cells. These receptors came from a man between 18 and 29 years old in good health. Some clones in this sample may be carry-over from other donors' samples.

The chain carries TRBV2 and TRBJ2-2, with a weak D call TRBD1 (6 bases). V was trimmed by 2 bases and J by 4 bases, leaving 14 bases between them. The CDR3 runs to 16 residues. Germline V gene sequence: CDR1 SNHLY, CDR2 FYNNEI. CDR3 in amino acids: CASSESQDSSTGELFF. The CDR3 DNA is TGTGCCAGCAGTGAAAGCCAGGACAGTTCCACCGGGGAGCTGTTTTTT.

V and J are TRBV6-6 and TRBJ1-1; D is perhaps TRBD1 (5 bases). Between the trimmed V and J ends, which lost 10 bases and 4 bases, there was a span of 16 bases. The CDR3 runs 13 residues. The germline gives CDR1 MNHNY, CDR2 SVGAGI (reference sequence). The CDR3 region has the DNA TGTGCCATCAGGGCCGGGCCGGGCACTGAAGCTTTCTTT. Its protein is CAIRAGPGTEAFF.

CDR3 residues: CSVELGRGTYEQYF. CDR3 bases: TGCAGCGTTGAATTGGGCAGGGGGACCTACGAGCAGTACTTC. The chain uses TRBV29-1 and TRBJ2-7; 7 bases align to TRBD1. The CDR3 consists of 14 residues. Unmatched junction bases numbered 6, after V lost 2 bases and J lost 2 bases. Per the germline V gene, CDR1 is SQVTM and CDR2 is ANQGSEA.

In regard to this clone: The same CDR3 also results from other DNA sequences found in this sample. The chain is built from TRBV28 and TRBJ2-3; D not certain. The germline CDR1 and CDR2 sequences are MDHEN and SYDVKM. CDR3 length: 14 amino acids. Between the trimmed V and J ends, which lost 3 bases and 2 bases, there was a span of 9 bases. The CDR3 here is CASSFGGPTDTQYF. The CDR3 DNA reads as TGTGCCAGCAGTTTCGGCGGCCCCACAGATACGCAGTATTTT.

The CDR3 nucleotides read TGTGCCAGCAGCCAAGGGAGAACAGCCTACGAGCAGTACTTC. Amino acids: CASSQGRTAYEQYF. The chain recombines TRBV4-2 with TRBJ2-7; D gene unclear. Germline loops: CDR1 LGHNA, CDR2 YNFKEQ. This CDR3 has 14 amino acids. The germline V and J ends were trimmed by 1 base and 2 bases, with 9 bases remaining between them.

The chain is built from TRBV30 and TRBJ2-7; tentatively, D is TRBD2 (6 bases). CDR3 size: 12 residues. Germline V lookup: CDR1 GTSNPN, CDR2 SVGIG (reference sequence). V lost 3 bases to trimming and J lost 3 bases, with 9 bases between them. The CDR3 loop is CAWRVGGYEQYF. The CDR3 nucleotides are TGTGCCTGGAGGGTCGGGGGCTACGAGCAGTACTTC.

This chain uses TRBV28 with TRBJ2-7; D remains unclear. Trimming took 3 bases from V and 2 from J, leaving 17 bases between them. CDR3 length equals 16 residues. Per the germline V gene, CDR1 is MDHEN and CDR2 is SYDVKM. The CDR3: CASSLAVRIGAYEQYF. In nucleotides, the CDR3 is TGTGCCAGCAGTTTGGCCGTACGAATTGGTGCCTACGAGCAGTACTTC. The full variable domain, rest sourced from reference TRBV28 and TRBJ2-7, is DVKVTQSSRYLVKRTGEKVFLECVQDMDHENMFWYRQDPGLGLRLIYFSYDVKMKEKGDIPEGYSVSREKKERFSLILESASTNQTSMYLCASSLAVRIGAYEQYFGPGTRLTVT.

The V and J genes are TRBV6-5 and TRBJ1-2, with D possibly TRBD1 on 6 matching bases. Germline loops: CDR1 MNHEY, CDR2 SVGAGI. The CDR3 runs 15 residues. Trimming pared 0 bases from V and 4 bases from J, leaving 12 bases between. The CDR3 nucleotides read TGTGCCAGCAGTTACTCCGGGGGGCATGGCTATGGCTACACCTTC. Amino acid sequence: CASSYSGGHGYGYTF.

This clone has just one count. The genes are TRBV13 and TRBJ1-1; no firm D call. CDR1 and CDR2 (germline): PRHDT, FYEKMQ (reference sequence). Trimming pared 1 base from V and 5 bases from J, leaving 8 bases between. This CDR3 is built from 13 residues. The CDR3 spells CASSLVGETEAFF. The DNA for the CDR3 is TGTGCCAGCAGCTTAGTGGGTGAGACTGAAGCTTTCTTT.

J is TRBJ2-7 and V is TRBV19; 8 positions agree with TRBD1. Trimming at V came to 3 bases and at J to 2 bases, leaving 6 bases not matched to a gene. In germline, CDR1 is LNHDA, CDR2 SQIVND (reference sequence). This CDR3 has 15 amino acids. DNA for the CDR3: TGTGCCAGTAGTATTGCGGGACAGGCAACCTACGAGCAGTACTTC. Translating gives CASSIAGQATYEQYF.

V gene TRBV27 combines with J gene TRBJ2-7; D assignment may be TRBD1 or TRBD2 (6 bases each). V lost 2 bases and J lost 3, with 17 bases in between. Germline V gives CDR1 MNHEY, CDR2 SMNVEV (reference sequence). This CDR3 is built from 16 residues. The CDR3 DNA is TGTGCCAGCAGTTTACTACCCCGGGGGCCGCTCTACGAGCAGTACTTC. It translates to CASSLLPRGPLYEQYF.

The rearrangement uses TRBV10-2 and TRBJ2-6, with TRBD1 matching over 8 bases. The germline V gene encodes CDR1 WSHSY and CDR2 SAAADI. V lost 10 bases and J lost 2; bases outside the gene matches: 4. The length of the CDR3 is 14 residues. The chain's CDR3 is CATDRGAGANVLTF. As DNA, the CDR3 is TGCGCCACCGACAGGGGAGCTGGGGCCAACGTCCTGACTTTC.

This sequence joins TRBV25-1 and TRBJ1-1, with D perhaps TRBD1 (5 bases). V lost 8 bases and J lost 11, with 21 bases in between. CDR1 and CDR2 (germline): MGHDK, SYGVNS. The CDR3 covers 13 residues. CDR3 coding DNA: TGTGCCAGCCGCTCTCCGGGACCGAGCGATGCTTTCTTT. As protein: CASRSPGPSDAFF.

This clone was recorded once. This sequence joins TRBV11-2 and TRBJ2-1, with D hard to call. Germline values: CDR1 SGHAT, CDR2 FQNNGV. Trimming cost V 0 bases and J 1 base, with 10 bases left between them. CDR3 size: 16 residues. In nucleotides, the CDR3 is TGTGCCAGCAGCTTAGATCTCTGGGGATCCTACAATGAGCAGTTCTTC. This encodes CASSLDLWGSYNEQFF.